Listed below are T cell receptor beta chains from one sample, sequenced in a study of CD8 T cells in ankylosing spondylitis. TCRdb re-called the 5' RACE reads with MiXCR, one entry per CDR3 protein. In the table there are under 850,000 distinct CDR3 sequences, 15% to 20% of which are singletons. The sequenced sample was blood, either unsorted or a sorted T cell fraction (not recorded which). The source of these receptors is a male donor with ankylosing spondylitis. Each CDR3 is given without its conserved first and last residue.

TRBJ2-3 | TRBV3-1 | ASSQERLAATDTQY
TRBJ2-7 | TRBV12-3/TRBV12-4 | ASSRQTSGSLYEQY
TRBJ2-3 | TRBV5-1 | ASKETSGGGADTQY
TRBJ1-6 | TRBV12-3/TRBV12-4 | ASRSGLENSPLH
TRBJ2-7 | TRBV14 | ASSQGTTQY
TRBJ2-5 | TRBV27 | ASSLRDQETQY
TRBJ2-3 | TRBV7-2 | ASSLVPVRADTQY
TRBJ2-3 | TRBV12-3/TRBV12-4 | ASTLAGAADTQY
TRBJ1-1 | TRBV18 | ASSPRDRAMNTEAF
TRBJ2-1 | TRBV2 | ASSEDYDNEQF
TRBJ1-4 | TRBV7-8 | ASSFGDEKLF
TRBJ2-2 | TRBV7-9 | ASSQQGPGTGELF
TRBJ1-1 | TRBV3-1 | ASSFWTGSPEAF
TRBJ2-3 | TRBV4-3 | ASSRSRSGSGADTQY
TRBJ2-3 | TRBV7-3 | ASSLRRGGQGADTQY
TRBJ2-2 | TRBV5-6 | ASSLGPPNTGELF
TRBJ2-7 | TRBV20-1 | SARKTGIYEQY
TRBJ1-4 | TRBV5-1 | ASSFTTRSEKLF
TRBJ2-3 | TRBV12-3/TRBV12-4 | ASSPGDTGNTDTQY
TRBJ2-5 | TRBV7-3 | ASSRDGGKQETQY
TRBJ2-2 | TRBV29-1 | CVEGSGEAGELF
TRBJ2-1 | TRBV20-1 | SAPPITYSYNEQF
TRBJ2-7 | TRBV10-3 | AISDGGTGGAYEQY